The table lists the clone carrying this T cell receptor beta chain with a count of one. Its matching antigen is unknown. Amplification used 60 Vbeta primers and 13 Jbeta primers. Sequencing used immunoSEQ multiplex PCR; TCRdb keeps in-frame clones, though not all of them. The data hold more than 25,000 clones, with roughly 66% observed a single time. The data were obtained in a study of cytomegalovirus exposure and HLA in healthy donors. Overall study: Of roughly 400 genotyped donors, around 86% grouped in the Caucasian-associated ancestry cluster.

Study-wide points: Altogether, 150 to 200 TCR beta chains were recorded as cytomegalovirus-associated. Other equally common chains were less clonally expanded than HLA-associated TCR beta chains, a later analysis showed.

Looked up from germline, CDR1 is KGHSH and CDR2 is LQKENI. The CDR3 runs to 14 residues. V lost 3 bases and J lost 1, with 9 bases in between. What was sequenced was PBMCs. This clonotype originated in a male donor in good health and CMV-seropositive. The chain uses TRBV18 and TRBJ1-1, with D perhaps matching TRBD1 (5 bases). The CDR3 is CASSPRRENTEAFF. The CDR3 region has the DNA TGTGCCAGCTCACCCCGCAGGGAGAACACTGAAGCTTTCTTT.